This entry lists 29 T cell receptor beta chains sequenced from one sample in a study of PD-L1 blockade in urothelial cancer. Profiling relied on immunoSEQ multiplex PCR, and the TCRdb table lists in-frame clones only, not all of them. Among 95,000 to 150,000 clones listed, roughly 82% were seen once. Time point given: peripheral blood 6 weeks after treatment start. Sequencing was performed on PBMCs, taken around atezolizumab (anti-PD-L1) treatment. The source is a man in his forties or fifties with urothelial cancer.

The genes are TRBV5-6 and TRBJ2-3; D perhaps matches TRBD2 (6 bases). This CDR3 contains 12 residues. Germline values: CDR1 SGHDT, CDR2 YYEEEE. Trimming pared 6 bases from V and 7 bases from J, leaving 12 bases between. CDR3 in amino acids: CASTSRGNTQYF. The CDR3 DNA is TGTGCCAGCACCTCGCGGGGAAATACGCAGTATTTT.

This chain links TRBV28 with TRBJ1-4; D possibly corresponds to TRBD1 (5 bases). The CDR3 length is 13 residues. In germline, CDR1 is MDHEN, CDR2 SYDVKM. Between the trimmed V and J ends, which lost 10 bases and 6 bases, there was a span of 15 bases. CDR3 in DNA: TGTGCCACCCTCCGACAGCCCCATGAAAAACTGTTTTTT. Its translation is CATLRQPHEKLFF.

The rearrangement links TRBV15 to TRBJ2-1; 8 nucleotides agree with TRBD2. The CDR3 is 18 amino acids. Looked up from germline, CDR1 is LNHNV and CDR2 is YYDKDF (reference sequence). V was pared by 2 bases and J by 0 bases, with 9 bases of the junction left unmatched. DNA of the CDR3: TGTGCCACCAGCAGATCACTAGCGGAGGCCAGCTCCTACAATGAGCAGTTCTTC. Its translation: CATSRSLAEASSYNEQFF.

The chain uses TRBV5-1 and TRBJ2-5; TRBD1 matches at 7 bases. The V and J ends lost 4 bases and 3 bases, in that order; junction bases with no gene match: 6. CDR3 length: 14 residues. The germline V gene encodes CDR1 SGHRS and CDR2 YFSETQ. The CDR3 reads CASSNNRGEETQYF. DNA for the CDR3: TGCGCCAGCAGCAACAACAGGGGAGAAGAGACCCAGTACTTC.

The rearrangement uses TRBV7-2 and TRBJ2-7; 12 positions agree with TRBD2. This CDR3 has 16 residues. Germline V CDR1 and CDR2: SGHTA, FQGNSA. Trimming took 3 bases from V and 7 from J; bases not matched to a gene: 10. CDR3 bases: TGTGCCAGCAGCTTTTTACCGGGACTAGCGGGTGGTGAGCAGTACTTC. It translates to CASSFLPGLAGGEQYF.

The rearrangement links TRBV6-6 to TRBJ1-6, with D unclear. Germline CDR1 and CDR2: MNHNY and SVGAGI (reference sequence). V lost 6 bases and J lost 0, with 12 bases in between. The CDR3 is made up of 16 amino acids. CDR3 nucleotide sequence: TGTGCCAGCAGGTATCGACAAGACTCCTATAATTCACCCCTCCACTTT. Translated: CASRYRQDSYNSPLHF.

V is TRBV6-5 and J is TRBJ1-2; possibly TRBD1 for D (5 bases). The CDR3 has 12 residues. Between the trimmed V and J ends, which lost 8 bases and 4 bases, there was a span of 11 bases. Germline assignment: CDR1 MNHEY and CDR2 SVGAGI. The CDR3 sequence is CASGQGAYGYTF. DNA of the CDR3: TGTGCCAGCGGGCAGGGCGCCTATGGCTACACCTTC.

The rearrangement links TRBV30 to TRBJ2-7, with D hard to call. Germline CDR1 is GTSNPN and CDR2 is SVGIG (reference sequence). This CDR3 region has 13 residues. V lost 2 bases and J 2 bases, leaving 10 bases between the germline ends. CDR3 amino acids: CAWSLGFTYEQYF. CDR3 bases: TGTGCCTGGAGTCTAGGCTTCACCTACGAGCAGTACTTC.

The chain joins TRBV5-1 to TRBJ1-1; 7 nucleotides align to TRBD1. Germline values: CDR1 SGHRS, CDR2 YFSETQ. J gave up 7 bases and V 0 bases, and 9 bases lay outside the gene matches. CDR3 size: 15 residues. CDR3 coding DNA: TGCGCCAGCAGCTTGGACCCGACAGGGTTCATTGAAGCTTTCTTT. Its protein is CASSLDPTGFIEAFF.

Here the CDR3 reads CASSPGLLAKNIQYF. DNA for the CDR3: TGCGCCAGCAGCCCGGGACTGCTAGCCAAAAACATTCAGTACTTC. This rearrangement joins TRBV5-1 to TRBJ2-4; D is possibly TRBD2 (6 bases). This CDR3 is 15 amino acids long. In germline, CDR1 is SGHRS, CDR2 YFSETQ. Trimming took 4 bases from V and 0 from J, leaving 11 bases between them. Complete variable domain (other parts from reference TRBV5-1 and TRBJ2-4): KAGVTQTPRYLIKTRGQQVTLSCSPISGHRSVSWYQQTPGQGLQFLFEYFSETQRNKGNFPGRFSGRQFSNSRSEMNVSTLELGDSALYLCASSPGLLAKNIQYFGAGTRLSVL.

This clone has a handful of counts. In DNA, the CDR3 is TGTGCCAGCAGCCCAGGGACTAGCGGGGCTAGCACAGATACGCAGTATTTT. This encodes CASSPGTSGASTDTQYF. The chain couples TRBV9 to TRBJ2-3, with TRBD2 matching over 13 bases. CDR3 length: 17 residues. Germline V gene sequence: CDR1 SGDLS, CDR2 YYNGEE. Losses at the gene ends were 4 bases for V and 0 bases for J; bases not matched to a gene: 5.

The chain links TRBV27 to TRBJ2-2; TRBD2 agrees at 8 bases. Trimming removed 3 bases from V and 6 bases from J; junction bases left unmatched: 6. Germline lookup yields CDR1 MNHEY and CDR2 SMNVEV (reference sequence). There are 15 residues in the CDR3. The CDR3 spells CASSFSGSFPGELFF. In DNA, the CDR3 is TGTGCCAGCAGTTTCAGCGGGAGTTTTCCCGGGGAGCTGTTTTTT.

The chain joins TRBV29-1 to TRBJ1-3; 8 positions agree with TRBD1. This CDR3 is 16 amino acids long. Germline V lookup: CDR1 SQVTM, CDR2 ANQGSEA. Trimming cost V 7 bases and J 0 bases; bases outside gene matches: 11. DNA for the CDR3: TGCAGCGCCACCAGACAGGGGACTATCTCTGGAAACACCATATATTTT. Translation: CSATRQGTISGNTIYF.

The gene calls are TRBV30 and TRBJ2-7; D unclear. The CDR3 runs 12 residues. V was shortened by 5 bases and J by 4 bases, with 12 bases between the two germline ends. Germline V gives CDR1 GTSNPN, CDR2 SVGIG (reference sequence). The CDR3 DNA reads TGTGCCTGGGGGCTCGAACCATACGAGCAGTACTTC. As protein: CAWGLEPYEQYF. Looking up the rest from reference TRBV30 and TRBJ2-7 gives the full variable domain: SQTIHQWPATLVQPVGSPLSLECTVEGTSNPNLYWYRQAAGRGLQLLFYSVGIGQISSEVPQNLSASRPQDRQFILSSKKLLLSDSGFYLCAWGLEPYEQYFGPGTRLTVT.

This chain connects TRBV30 to TRBJ1-2; D gene unclear. The CDR3 runs to 13 residues. Germline CDR1 reads GTSNPN; CDR2 reads SVGIG (reference sequence). V lost 0 bases and J 2 bases, leaving 7 bases between the germline ends. The CDR3 coding sequence is TGTGCCTGGAGTGTCCCGGGGAACTATGGCTACACCTTC. Its protein product is CAWSVPGNYGYTF.

The chain has TRBV4-1 and TRBJ1-1; TRBD1 might be the D (6 bases). Trimming shortened V by 1 base and J by 1 base, and 7 bases separated the two germline ends. The V gene's germline CDR1 is MGHRA and CDR2 YSYEKL. The length of the CDR3 is 14 residues. The CDR3 here is CASSQGQANTEAFF. As DNA, the CDR3 is TGCGCCAGCAGCCAAGGACAGGCGAACACTGAAGCTTTCTTT.

The genes are TRBV28 and TRBJ2-4; the D gene is possibly TRBD1 (5 bases). The CDR3 is 12 residues long. The germline V and J ends were trimmed by 11 bases and 0 bases, with 8 bases remaining between them. Looked up from germline, CDR1 is MDHEN and CDR2 is SYDVKM. For the CDR3, the DNA is TGTGCCCTCAGGGTAGCCAAAAACATTCAGTACTTC. Translated, it gives CALRVAKNIQYF.

This clone showed up just a few times. This chain links TRBV28 with TRBJ2-7; D is perhaps TRBD1 (5 bases). The ends were cut back, 5 bases at V and 2 bases at J, with 7 bases in the middle. Germline-derived CDR1 and CDR2 are MDHEN and SYDVKM. The CDR3 runs to 12 residues. CDR3: CASSVTAYEQYF. CDR3 nucleotide sequence: TGTGCCAGCAGTGTGACAGCCTACGAGCAGTACTTC.

V gene TRBV5-1 combines with J gene TRBJ1-2, with 7 bases identical to TRBD1. Germline V CDR1 and CDR2: SGHRS, YFSETQ. The CDR3 is 14 amino acids. V lost 5 bases, J lost 0 bases, and 4 bases stayed unmatched. CDR3 in DNA: TGCGCCAGCAGTGGAGGGACAGCTAACTATGGCTACACCTTC. Residues: CASSGGTANYGYTF. Together with reference TRBV5-1 and TRBJ1-2, the CDR3 gives the full variable domain: KAGVTQTPRYLIKTRGQQVTLSCSPISGHRSVSWYQQTPGQGLQFLFEYFSETQRNKGNFPGRFSGRQFSNSRSEMNVSTLELGDSALYLCASSGGTANYGYTFGSGTRLTVV.

V usage is TRBV7-2 and J usage is TRBJ2-1; TRBD2 matches at 7 bases. Germline values: CDR1 SGHTA, CDR2 FQGNSA. There are 17 residues in the CDR3. V was pared by 0 bases and J by 5 bases, with 10 bases of the junction left unmatched. The DNA for the CDR3 is TGTGCCAGCAGCTTAGCCTTTGGGGGGGAGACCGACAATGAGCAGTTCTTC. The encoded protein is CASSLAFGGETDNEQFF.

The chain employs TRBV28 and TRBJ2-4; no firm D call. The CDR3 contains 11 residues. V lost 1 base and J 8 bases, leaving 3 bases between the germline ends. Germline V gives CDR1 MDHEN, CDR2 SYDVKM. The CDR3 sequence is CASSLSDIQYF. As DNA, the CDR3 is TGTGCCAGCAGTTTATCGGACATTCAGTACTTC.

J is TRBJ2-7 and V is TRBV28; tentative D call: TRBD1 (7 bases). Germline-derived CDR1 and CDR2 are MDHEN and SYDVKM. This CDR3 is built from 16 residues. Deletions cut 5 bases from V and 6 bases from J, with 23 bases between. CDR3 bases: TGTGCCAGCAGTCTTACGAGACCCGGACAGGAGGGCGAGCAGTACTTC. Translation: CASSLTRPGQEGEQYF.

V gene TRBV5-4 combines with J gene TRBJ1-3, with D possibly being TRBD1 (5 bases). This CDR3 contains 13 residues. Germline CDR1 and CDR2: SGHNT and YYREEE (reference sequence). The V end was cut by 1 base, the J end by 5 bases, with 7 bases between. The CDR3 spells CASSLQGRNTIYF. For the CDR3, the DNA is TGTGCCAGCAGCTTGCAGGGCAGAAACACCATATATTTT.

The chain is built from TRBV7-9 and TRBJ1-2; D perhaps matches TRBD1 (6 bases). Germline values: CDR1 SEHNR, CDR2 FQNEAQ (reference sequence). Trimming took 7 bases from V and 5 from J, leaving 17 bases between them. CDR3 length: 14 amino acids. CDR3 DNA sequence: TGTGCCAGCACCGGGACACCAACACTATATGGCTACACCTTC. Protein product: CASTGTPTLYGYTF.

This chain joins TRBV28 and TRBJ1-5; D is undetermined. The germline V gene has CDR1 MDHEN and CDR2 SYDVKM. The V gene lost 7 bases and the J gene lost 4 bases, with 8 bases spanning the gap. CDR3 length: 12 amino acids. CDR3 nucleotide sequence: TGTGCCAGCACCCTCTCTAATCAGCCCCAGCATTTT. Translated: CASTLSNQPQHF.

The rearrangement links TRBV5-1 to TRBJ1-2; maybe TRBD1 (6 bases). Trimming stripped 4 bases from V and 6 bases from J, with 19 bases between. CDR1 is SGHRS, CDR2 YFSETQ, per germline. CDR3 length: 15 residues. The CDR3 sequence is CASSLDSPTIDGYTF. CDR3 nucleotide sequence: TGCGCCAGCAGCCTGGACAGTCCGACAATTGATGGCTACACCTTC.

This chain joins TRBV28 and TRBJ2-3; maybe TRBD1 (6 bases). Looked up from germline, CDR1 is MDHEN and CDR2 is SYDVKM. With 4 bases removed from V and 2 bases from J, the gap between germline ends came to 10 bases. The CDR3 runs 14 residues. The CDR3 reads CASSSGGPTDTQYF. The CDR3 region has the DNA TGTGCCAGCAGTTCTGGGGGCCCCACAGATACGCAGTATTTT.

This clone was recorded a few times. The chain joins TRBV4-2 to TRBJ2-1; 15 bases agree with TRBD2. The ends lost 3 bases at V and 8 bases at J; junction bases unmatched: 5. This CDR3 contains 16 residues. Germline V gene sequence: CDR1 LGHNA, CDR2 YNFKEQ. CDR3 DNA: TGTGCCAGCAGCCAGGGGACTAGCGGGAGGAGACATGAGCAGTTCTTC. Translated, it gives CASSQGTSGRRHEQFF.

This clone was seen just once. CDR3 amino acids: CASSLVGQGASTYEQYF. CDR3 in DNA: TGTGCCAGCAGCTTAGTAGGACAGGGGGCTTCGACCTACGAGCAGTACTTC. The rearrangement links TRBV11-2 to TRBJ2-7, with 11 bases identical to TRBD1. J lost 2 bases, V lost 1 base, and 7 bases had no gene match. Germline assignment: CDR1 SGHAT and CDR2 FQNNGV. This CDR3 comprises 17 residues.